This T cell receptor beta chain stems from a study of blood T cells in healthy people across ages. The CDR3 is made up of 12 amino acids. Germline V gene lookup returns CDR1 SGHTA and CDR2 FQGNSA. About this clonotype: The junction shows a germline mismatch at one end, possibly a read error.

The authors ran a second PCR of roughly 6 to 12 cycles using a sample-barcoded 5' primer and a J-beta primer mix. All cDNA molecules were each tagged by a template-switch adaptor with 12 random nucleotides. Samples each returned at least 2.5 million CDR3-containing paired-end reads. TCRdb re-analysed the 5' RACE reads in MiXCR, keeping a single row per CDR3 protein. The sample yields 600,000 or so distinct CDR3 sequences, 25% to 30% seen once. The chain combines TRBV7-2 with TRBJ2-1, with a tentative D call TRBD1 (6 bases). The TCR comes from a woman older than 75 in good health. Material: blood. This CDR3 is CASSHGQHEQFF. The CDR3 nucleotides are TGCGCCAGCAGCCACGGACAGCATGAGCAGTTCTTC.